The clone carrying this T cell receptor beta chain was detected once. Its antigen is unknown. The same CDR3 arises from other DNA sequences in this sample as well. Between the trimmed V and J ends, which lost 2 bases and 3 bases, there was a span of 14 bases. Per germline, CDR1 LGHNA and CDR2 YNFKEQ. The CDR3 is 16 residues long. CTLA-4 blockade using ipilimumab, together with focal radiation, was received by patients with chemo-refractory metastatic non-small-cell lung cancer. The data were produced by immunoSEQ multiplex PCR, yet TCRdb's version contains in-frame clones alone and is incomplete. The sample shows approximately 82,000 clones, around 81% of them seen only once. This sample was taken from a study of radiotherapy plus CTLA-4 blockade in lung cancer. About the study: Objective response rate was about 20%; disease control rate, 31%.

Broader study findings: There was expansion of tumor-derived TCR clones in blood after radiotherapy plus ipilimumab. It was early blood T cell clone dynamics, with interferon-beta, that reportedly best predicted response.

The material sequenced was peripheral blood, taken from a patient treated with radiotherapy plus ipilimumab. This chain uses TRBV4-2 with TRBJ2-1, with D possibly being TRBD1 (6 bases). The sequence came from a human donor with non-small cell lung cancer that progressed on radiotherapy plus ipilimumab. In DNA, the CDR3 is TGTGCCAGCAGCCAACCCGGACAGACCGTCTACAATGAGCAGTTCTTC. It translates to CASSQPGQTVYNEQFF.